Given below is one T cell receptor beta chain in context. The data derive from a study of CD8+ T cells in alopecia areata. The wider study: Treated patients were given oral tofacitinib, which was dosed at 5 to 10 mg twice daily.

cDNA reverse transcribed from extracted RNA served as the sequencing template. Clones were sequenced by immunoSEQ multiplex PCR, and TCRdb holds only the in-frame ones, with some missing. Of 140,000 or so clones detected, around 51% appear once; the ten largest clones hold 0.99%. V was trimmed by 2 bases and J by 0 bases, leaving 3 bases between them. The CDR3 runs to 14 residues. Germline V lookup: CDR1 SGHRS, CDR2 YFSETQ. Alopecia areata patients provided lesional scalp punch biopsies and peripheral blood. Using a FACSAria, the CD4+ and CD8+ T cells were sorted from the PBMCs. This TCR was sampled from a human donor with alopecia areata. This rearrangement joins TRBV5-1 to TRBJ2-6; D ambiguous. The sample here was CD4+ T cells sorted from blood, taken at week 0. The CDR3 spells CASSFRSGANVLTF. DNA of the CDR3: TGCGCCAGCAGCTTCCGCTCTGGGGCCAACGTCCTGACTTTC.